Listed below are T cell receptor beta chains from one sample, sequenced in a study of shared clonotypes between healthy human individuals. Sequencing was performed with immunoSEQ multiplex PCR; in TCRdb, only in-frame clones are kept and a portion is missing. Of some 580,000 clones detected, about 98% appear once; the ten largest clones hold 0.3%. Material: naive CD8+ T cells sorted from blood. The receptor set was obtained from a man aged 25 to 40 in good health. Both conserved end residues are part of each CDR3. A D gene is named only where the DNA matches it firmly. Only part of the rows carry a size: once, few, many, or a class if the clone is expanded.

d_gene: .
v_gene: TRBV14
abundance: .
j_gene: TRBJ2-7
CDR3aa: CASSQVGLPYEQYF
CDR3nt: TGTGCCAGCAGCCAAGTGGGGCTCCCCTACGAGCAGTACTTC

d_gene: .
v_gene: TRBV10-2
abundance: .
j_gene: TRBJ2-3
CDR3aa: CASRDPDTQYF
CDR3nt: TGCGCCAGCAGAGATCCAGATACGCAGTATTTT

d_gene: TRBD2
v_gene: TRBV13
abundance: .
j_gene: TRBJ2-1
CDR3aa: CASSKTGGNEQFF
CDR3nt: TGTGCCAGCAGCAAAACGGGGGGCAATGAGCAGTTCTTC

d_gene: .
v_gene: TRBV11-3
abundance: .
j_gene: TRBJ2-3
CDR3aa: CASSLGQYRSSTDTQYF
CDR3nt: TGTGCCAGCAGCTTAGGACAGTACCGATCTAGCACAGATACGCAGTATTTT

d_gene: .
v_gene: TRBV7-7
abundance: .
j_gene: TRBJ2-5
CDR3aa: CASSYTLGVVETQYF
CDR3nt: TGTGCTAGCAGCTACACTCTGGGGGTAGTAGAGACCCAGTACTTC

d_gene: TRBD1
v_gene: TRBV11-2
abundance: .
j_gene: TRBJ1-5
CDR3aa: CASSSSTGAQPQHF
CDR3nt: TGTGCCAGCAGCTCGTCGACAGGGGCTCAGCCCCAGCATTTT

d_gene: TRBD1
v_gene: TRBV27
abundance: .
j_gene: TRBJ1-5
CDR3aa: CASSFVGQGPYQPQHF
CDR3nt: TGTGCCAGCAGTTTCGTGGGACAGGGGCCTTATCAGCCCCAGCATTTT

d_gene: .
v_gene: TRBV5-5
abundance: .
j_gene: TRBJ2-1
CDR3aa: CASSLAFNEQFF
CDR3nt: TGTGCCAGCAGCTTGGCTTTCAATGAGCAGTTCTTC

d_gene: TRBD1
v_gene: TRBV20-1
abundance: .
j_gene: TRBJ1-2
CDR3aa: CNVPGTDGYTF
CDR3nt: TGCAATGTGCCGGGGACAGATGGCTACACCTTC

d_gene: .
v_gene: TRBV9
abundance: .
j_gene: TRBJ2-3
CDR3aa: CASSVEAGRDTQYF
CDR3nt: TGTGCCAGCAGCGTAGAAGCAGGGAGGGATACGCAGTATTTT

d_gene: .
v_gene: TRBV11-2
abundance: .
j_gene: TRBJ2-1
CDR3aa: CASSSDFGAYNEQFF
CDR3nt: TGTGCCAGCAGCTCGGACTTCGGGGCCTACAATGAGCAGTTCTTC

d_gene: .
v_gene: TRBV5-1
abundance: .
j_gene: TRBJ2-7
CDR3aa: CASSPASYEQYF
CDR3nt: TGCGCCAGCAGCCCCGCTTCCTACGAGCAGTACTTC

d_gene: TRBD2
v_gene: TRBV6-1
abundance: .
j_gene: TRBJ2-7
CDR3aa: CASGPRGGSHYEQYF
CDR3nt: TGTGCCAGCGGCCCGCGGGGGGGGAGTCACTACGAGCAGTACTTC

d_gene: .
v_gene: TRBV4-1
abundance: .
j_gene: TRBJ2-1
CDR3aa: CASSRGRSAQQFF
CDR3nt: TGCGCCAGCAGCCGCGGCCGGAGCGCCCAGCAGTTCTTC

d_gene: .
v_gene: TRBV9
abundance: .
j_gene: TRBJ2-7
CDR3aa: CASSPTGGYEQYF
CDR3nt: TGTGCCAGCAGCCCGACAGGAGGCTACGAGCAGTACTTC

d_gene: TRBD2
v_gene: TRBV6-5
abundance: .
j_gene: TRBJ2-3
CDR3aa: CASRPPPGGDTQYF
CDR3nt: TGTGCCAGCAGACCCCCTCCGGGAGGAGATACGCAGTATTTT

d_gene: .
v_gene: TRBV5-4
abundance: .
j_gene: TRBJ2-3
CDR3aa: CASSLWLAPDTQYF
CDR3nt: TGTGCCAGCAGCTTGTGGCTAGCCCCAGATACGCAGTATTTT

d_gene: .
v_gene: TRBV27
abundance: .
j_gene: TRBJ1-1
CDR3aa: CASSLSLLIQGNTEAFF
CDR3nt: TGTGCCAGCAGTTTATCGCTTCTGATCCAGGGAAACACTGAAGCTTTCTTT

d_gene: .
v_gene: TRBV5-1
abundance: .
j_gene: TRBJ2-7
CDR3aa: CASSWLDGSYEQYF
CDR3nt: TGCGCCAGCAGCTGGTTAGACGGCTCCTACGAGCAGTACTTC

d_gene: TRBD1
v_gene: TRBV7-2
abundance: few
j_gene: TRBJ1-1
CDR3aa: CASSSRTGWRTEAFF
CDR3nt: TGTGCCAGCAGCTCACGGACAGGGTGGCGCACTGAAGCTTTCTTT

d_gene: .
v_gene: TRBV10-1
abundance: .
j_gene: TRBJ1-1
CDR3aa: CASSDGKRPLSRTEAFF
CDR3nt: TGCGCCAGCAGTGACGGAAAAAGACCATTGAGTCGGACTGAAGCTTTCTTT

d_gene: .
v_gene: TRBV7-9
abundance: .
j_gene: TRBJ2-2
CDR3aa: CASSPKRGANTGELFF
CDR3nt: TGTGCCAGCAGCCCCAAACGCGGGGCGAACACCGGGGAGCTGTTTTTT

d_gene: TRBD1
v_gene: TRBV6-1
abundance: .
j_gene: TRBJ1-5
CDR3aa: CASSEQGDNQPQHF
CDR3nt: TGTGCCAGCAGTGAGCAGGGGGACAATCAGCCCCAGCATTTT

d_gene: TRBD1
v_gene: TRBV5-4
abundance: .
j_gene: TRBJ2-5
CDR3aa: CASSSDGTGIETQYF
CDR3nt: TGTGCCAGCAGCTCAGACGGGACAGGGATAGAGACCCAGTACTTC

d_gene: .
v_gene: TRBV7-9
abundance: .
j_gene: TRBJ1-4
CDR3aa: CASSGQGNEKLFF
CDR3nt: TGTGCCAGCAGTGGTCAGGGAAATGAAAAACTGTTTTTT

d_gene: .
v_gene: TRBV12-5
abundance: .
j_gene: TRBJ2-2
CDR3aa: CASGPAPTGELFF
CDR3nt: TGTGCTAGTGGTCCCGCCCCCACCGGGGAGCTGTTTTTT

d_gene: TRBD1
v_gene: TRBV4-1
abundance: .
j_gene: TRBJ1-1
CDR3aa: CASSQLGQVAPNTEAFF
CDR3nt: TGCGCCAGCAGCCAACTTGGACAGGTGGCCCCGAACACTGAAGCTTTCTTT

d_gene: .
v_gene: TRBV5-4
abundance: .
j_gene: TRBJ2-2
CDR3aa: CASSPSTGSGTNTGELFF
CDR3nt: TGTGCCAGCAGCCCCTCTACAGGGTCGGGGACTAACACCGGGGAGCTGTTTTTT

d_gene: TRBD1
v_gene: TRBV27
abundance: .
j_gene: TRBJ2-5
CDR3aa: CASSRDRGSFQYF
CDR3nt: TGTGCCAGCAGTCGAGACAGGGGGTCGTTTCAGTACTTC

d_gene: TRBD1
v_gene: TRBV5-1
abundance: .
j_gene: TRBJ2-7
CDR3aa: CASSYRTGDEQYF
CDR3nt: TGCGCCAGCAGCTACCGGACAGGGGACGAGCAGTACTTC

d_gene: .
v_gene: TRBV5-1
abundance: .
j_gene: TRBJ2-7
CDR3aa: CASSLLPGPPYEQYF
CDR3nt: TGCGCCAGCAGCTTGTTGCCAGGTCCGCCTTACGAGCAGTACTTC

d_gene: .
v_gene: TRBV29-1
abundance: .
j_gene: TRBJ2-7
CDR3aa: CSVEVSRGEQYF
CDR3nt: TGCAGCGTTGAAGTTTCCCGGGGCGAGCAGTACTTC

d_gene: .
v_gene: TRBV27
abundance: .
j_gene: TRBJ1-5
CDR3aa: CASSLVLAGNQPQHF
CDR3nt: TGTGCCAGCAGTTTAGTATTAGCCGGCAATCAGCCCCAGCATTTT

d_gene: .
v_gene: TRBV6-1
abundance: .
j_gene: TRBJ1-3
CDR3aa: CASSELDPSSGNTIYF
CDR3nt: TGTGCCAGCAGTGAACTGGACCCTAGCTCTGGAAACACCATATATTTT

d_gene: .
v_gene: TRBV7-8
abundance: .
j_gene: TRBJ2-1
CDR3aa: CATRGSYNEQFF
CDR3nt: TGTGCCACCCGAGGATCCTACAATGAGCAGTTCTTC

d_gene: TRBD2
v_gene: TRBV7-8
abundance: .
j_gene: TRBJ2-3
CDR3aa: CASSNTRTSGYTDTQYF
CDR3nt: TGTGCCAGCAGCAATACACGGACTAGCGGATACACAGATACGCAGTATTTT

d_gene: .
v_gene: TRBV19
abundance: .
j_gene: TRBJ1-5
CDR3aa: CASSTDGFNQPQHF
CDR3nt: TGTGCCAGTAGCACCGACGGGTTCAATCAGCCCCAGCATTTT

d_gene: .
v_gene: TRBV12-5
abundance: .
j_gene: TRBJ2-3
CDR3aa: CASGLGGPTDTQYF
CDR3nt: TGTGCTAGTGGTTTAGGGGGGCCGACAGATACGCAGTATTTT

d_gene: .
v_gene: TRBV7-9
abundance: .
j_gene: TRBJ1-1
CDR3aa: CASSFGFTEAFF
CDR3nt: TGTGCCAGCAGCTTCGGCTTCACTGAAGCTTTCTTT

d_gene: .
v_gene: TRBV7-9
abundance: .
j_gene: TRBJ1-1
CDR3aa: CASSPRQSEAFF
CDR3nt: TGTGCCAGCAGCCCCCGACAGTCTGAAGCTTTCTTT

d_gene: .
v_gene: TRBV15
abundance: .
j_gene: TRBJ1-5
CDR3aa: CATSDSNQPQHF
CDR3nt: TGTGCCACCAGCGATAGCAATCAGCCCCAGCATTTT

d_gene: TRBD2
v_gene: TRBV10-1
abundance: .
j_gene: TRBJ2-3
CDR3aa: CASSDHRLAGNADTQYF
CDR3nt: TGCGCCAGCAGTGACCATCGACTAGCGGGAAATGCGGATACGCAGTATTTT

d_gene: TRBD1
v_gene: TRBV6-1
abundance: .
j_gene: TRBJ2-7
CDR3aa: CASSGPGATGWYEQYF
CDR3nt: TGTGCCAGCAGTGGACCCGGGGCGACAGGGTGGTACGAGCAGTACTTC

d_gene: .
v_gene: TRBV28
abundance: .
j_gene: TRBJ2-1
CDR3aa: CASSFRPGEQFF
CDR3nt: TGTGCCAGCAGTTTCCGGCCGGGTGAGCAGTTCTTC

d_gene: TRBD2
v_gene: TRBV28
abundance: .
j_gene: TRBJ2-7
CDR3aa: CASSQLAGLDEQYF
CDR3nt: TGTGCCAGCAGTCAACTAGCGGGATTGGACGAGCAGTACTTC

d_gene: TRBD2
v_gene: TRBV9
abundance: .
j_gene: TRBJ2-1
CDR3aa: CASASGTHEQFF
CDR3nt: TGTGCCAGCGCTAGCGGGACCCATGAGCAGTTCTTC

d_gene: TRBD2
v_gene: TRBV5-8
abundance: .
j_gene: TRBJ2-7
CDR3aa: CASSKAGGGREQYF
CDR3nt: TGTGCCAGCAGTAAAGCGGGAGGAGGTCGCGAGCAGTACTTC

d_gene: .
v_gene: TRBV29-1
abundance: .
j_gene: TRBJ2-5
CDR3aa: CSVVMGWRETQYF
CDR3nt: TGCAGCGTTGTAATGGGGTGGCGGGAGACCCAGTACTTC

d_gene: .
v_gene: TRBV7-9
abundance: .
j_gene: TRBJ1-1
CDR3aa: CASSLEMSHTEAFF
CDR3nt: TGTGCCAGCAGCTTAGAGATGAGTCACACTGAAGCTTTCTTT

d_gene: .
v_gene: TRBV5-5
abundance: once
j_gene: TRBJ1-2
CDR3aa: CASSLPGTNYGYTF
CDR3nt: TGTGCCAGCAGCCTGCCGGGGACCAACTATGGCTACACCTTC

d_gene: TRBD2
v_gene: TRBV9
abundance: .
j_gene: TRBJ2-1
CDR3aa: CASTSGSYNEQFF
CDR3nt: TGTGCCAGCACTAGCGGTTCCTACAATGAGCAGTTCTTC

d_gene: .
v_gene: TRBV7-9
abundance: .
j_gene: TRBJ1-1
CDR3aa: CASSGRVGGNTEAFF
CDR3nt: TGTGCCAGCAGCGGTCGGGTAGGGGGGAACACTGAAGCTTTCTTT

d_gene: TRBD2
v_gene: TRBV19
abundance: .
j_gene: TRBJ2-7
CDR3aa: CASSPAGFAYEQYF
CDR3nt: TGTGCCAGTAGTCCAGCGGGATTTGCCTACGAGCAGTACTTC

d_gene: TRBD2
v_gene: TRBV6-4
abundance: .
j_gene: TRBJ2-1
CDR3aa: CASSLRGDNEQFF
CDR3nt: TGTGCCAGTTCCCTGCGGGGGGACAATGAGCAGTTCTTC

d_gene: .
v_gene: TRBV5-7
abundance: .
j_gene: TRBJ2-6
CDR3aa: CASSLEPVFHSGANVLTF
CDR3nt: TGTGCCAGCAGCTTGGAGCCTGTCTTCCACTCTGGGGCCAACGTCCTGACTTTC

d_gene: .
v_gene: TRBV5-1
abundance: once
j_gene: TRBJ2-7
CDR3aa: CASADSVLSSYEQYF
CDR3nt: TGCGCCAGCGCAGACAGCGTTCTAAGCTCCTACGAGCAGTACTTC

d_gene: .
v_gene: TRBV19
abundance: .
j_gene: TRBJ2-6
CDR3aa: CASSFSGANVLTF
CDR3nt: TGTGCCAGTAGTTTCTCAGGGGCCAACGTCCTGACTTTC

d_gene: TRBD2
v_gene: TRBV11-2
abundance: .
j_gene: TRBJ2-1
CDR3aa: CASSPGLAGSYNEQFF
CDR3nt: TGTGCCAGCAGCCCTGGACTAGCGGGTTCCTACAATGAGCAGTTCTTC